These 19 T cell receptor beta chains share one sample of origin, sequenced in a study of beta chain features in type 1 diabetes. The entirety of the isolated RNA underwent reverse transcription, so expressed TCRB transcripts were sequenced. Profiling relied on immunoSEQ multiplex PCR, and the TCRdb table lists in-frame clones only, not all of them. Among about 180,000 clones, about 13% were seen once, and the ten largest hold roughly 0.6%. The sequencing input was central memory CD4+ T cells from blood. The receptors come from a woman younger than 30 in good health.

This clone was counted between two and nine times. Here the CDR3 reads CASSLGGGRNTEAFF. The CDR3 DNA reads TGTGCCAGCAGCTTAGGTGGGGGGAGAAACACTGAAGCTTTCTTT. The chain has TRBV11-2 and TRBJ1-1; D may be TRBD1 (5 bases). The CDR3 consists of 15 residues. Germline V gene data show CDR1 as SGHAT and CDR2 as FQNNGV. Trimming stripped 1 base from V and 2 bases from J, with 11 bases between. The whole variable domain, filled in from reference TRBV11-2 and TRBJ1-1, reads EAGVAQSPRYKIIEKRQSVAFWCNPISGHATLYWYQQILGQGPKLLIQFQNNGVVDDSQLPKDRFSAERLKGVDSTLKIQPAKLEDSAVYLCASSLGGGRNTEAFFGQGTRLTVV.

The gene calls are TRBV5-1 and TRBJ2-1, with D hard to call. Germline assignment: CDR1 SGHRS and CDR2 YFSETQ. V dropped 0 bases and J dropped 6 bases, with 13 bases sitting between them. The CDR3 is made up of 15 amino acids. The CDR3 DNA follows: TGCGCCAGCAGCTTGGCCGTAGAGTCGTTCAATGAGCAGTTCTTC. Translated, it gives CASSLAVESFNEQFF.

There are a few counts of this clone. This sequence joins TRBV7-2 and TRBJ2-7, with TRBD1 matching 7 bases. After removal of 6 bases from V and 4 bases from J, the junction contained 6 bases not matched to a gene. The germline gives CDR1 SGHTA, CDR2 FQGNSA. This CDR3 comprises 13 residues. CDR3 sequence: CASSTGDSYEQYF. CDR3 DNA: TGTGCCAGCAGTACAGGGGATTCGTACGAGCAGTACTTC.

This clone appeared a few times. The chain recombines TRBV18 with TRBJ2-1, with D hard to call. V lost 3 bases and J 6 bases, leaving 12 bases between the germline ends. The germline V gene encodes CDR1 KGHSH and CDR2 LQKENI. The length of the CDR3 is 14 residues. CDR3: CASSPLQTGNEQFF. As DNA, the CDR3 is TGTGCCAGCTCACCCCTACAAACGGGCAATGAGCAGTTCTTC. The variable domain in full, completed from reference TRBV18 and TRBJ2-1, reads NAGVMQNPRHLVRRRGQEARLRCSPMKGHSHVYWYRQLPEEGLKFMVYLQKENIIDESGMPKERFSAEFPKEGPSILRIQQVVRGDSAAYFCASSPLQTGNEQFFGPGTRLTVL.

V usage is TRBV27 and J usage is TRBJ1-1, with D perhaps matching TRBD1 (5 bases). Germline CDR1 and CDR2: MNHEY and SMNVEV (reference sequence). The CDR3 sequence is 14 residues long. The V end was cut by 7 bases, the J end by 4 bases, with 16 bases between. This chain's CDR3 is CASNRHPPGTEAFF. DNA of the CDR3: TGTGCCAGCAACAGGCACCCACCGGGCACTGAAGCTTTCTTT.

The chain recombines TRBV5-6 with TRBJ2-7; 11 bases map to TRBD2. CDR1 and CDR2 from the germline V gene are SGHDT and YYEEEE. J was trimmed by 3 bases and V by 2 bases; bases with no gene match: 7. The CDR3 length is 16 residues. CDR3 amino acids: CASSFALAGGGYEQYF. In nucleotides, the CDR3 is TGTGCCAGCAGCTTCGCCCTAGCGGGAGGAGGCTACGAGCAGTACTTC.

CDR3 DNA: TGTGCCAGCTCACCACTTGGACTAGCGGGCCTCACAGATACGCAGTATTTT. This codes for CASSPLGLAGLTDTQYF. The rearrangement uses TRBV18 and TRBJ2-3; 11 bases map to TRBD2. Germline CDR1 is KGHSH and CDR2 is LQKENI. This CDR3 is 17 amino acids long. Trimming at V came to 1 base and at J to 2 bases, leaving 5 bases not matched to a gene.

CDR3 amino acids: CASSPDRRGYGYTF. CDR3 sequence (DNA): TGCGCCAGCAGCCCGGACAGGCGGGGCTATGGCTACACCTTC. The chain uses TRBV5-1 and TRBJ1-2, with 7 bases matching TRBD1. Per germline, CDR1 SGHRS and CDR2 YFSETQ. This CDR3 is built from 14 residues. The trim removed 4 bases at V and 4 bases at J, leaving 7 bases unmatched. Full variable domain (rest looked up from reference TRBV5-1 and TRBJ1-2): KAGVTQTPRYLIKTRGQQVTLSCSPISGHRSVSWYQQTPGQGLQFLFEYFSETQRNKGNFPGRFSGRQFSNSRSEMNVSTLELGDSALYLCASSPDRRGYGYTFGSGTRLTVV.

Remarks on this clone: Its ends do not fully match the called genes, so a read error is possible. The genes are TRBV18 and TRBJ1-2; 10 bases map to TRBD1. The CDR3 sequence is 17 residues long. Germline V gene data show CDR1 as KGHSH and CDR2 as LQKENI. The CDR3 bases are TGTACCAGCTCACCTCTCGGACAGGGGGTCGCAGTTGGCGGCTACACCTTC. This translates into CTSSPLGQGVAVGGYTF.

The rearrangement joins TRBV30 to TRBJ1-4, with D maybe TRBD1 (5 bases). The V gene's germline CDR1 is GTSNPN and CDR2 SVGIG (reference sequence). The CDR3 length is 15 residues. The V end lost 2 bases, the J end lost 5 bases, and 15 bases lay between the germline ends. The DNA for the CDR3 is TGTGCCTGGAGTATGACCCAGGGTGGGAATGAAAAACTGTTTTTT. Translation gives CAWSMTQGGNEKLFF.

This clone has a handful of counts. The DNA of the CDR3 is TGTGCCAGCAGCTTACAGCGGGGGAGCTCCTACGAGCAGTACTTC. Residues: CASSLQRGSSYEQYF. The chain uses TRBV7-9 and TRBJ2-7; 8 bases map to TRBD2. The V and J ends lost 2 bases and 0 bases, in that order; junction bases with no gene match: 3. The CDR3 sequence is 15 residues long. Germline-derived CDR1 and CDR2 are SEHNR and FQNEAQ (reference sequence).

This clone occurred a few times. CDR3 loop: CASSSYRGEAFF. As DNA, the CDR3 is TGTGCCAGCAGCTCCTACCGGGGAGAAGCTTTCTTT. This chain joins TRBV7-2 and TRBJ1-1; D gene uncertain. Trimming pared 4 bases from V and 8 bases from J, leaving 11 bases between. Germline lookup yields CDR1 SGHTA and CDR2 FQGNSA. CDR3 length: 12 residues.

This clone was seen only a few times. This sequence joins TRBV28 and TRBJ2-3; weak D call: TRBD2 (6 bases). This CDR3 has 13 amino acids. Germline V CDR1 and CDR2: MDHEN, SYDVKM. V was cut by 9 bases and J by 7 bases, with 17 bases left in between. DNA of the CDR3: TGTGCCAGTTACGACGGGAGCAGGAATACGCAGTATTTT. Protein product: CASYDGSRNTQYF.

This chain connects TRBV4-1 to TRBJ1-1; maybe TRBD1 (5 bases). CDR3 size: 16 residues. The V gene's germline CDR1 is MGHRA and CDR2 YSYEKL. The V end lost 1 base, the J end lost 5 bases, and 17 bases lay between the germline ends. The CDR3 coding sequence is TGCGCCAGCAGCCAAGGTCAGGGTATGGGTTTGACTGAAGCTTTCTTT. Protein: CASSQGQGMGLTEAFF.

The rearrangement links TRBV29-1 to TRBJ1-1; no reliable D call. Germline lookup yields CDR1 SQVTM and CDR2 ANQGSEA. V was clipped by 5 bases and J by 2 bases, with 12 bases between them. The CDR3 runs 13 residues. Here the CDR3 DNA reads TGCAGCGTTACAGCTGAAGGAAACACTGAAGCTTTCTTT. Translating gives CSVTAEGNTEAFF.

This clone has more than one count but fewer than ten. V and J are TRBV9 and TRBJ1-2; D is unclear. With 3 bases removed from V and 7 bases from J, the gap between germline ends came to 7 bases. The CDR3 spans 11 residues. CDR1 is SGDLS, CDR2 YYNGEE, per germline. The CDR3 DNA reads TGTGCCAGCAGCGGAGGAGTTGGCTACACCTTC. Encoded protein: CASSGGVGYTF.

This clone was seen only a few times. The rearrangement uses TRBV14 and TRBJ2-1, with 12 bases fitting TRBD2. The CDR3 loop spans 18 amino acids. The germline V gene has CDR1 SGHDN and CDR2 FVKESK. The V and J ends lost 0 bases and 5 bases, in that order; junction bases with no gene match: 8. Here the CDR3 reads CASSQDPTSGSLHNEQFF. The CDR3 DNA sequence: TGTGCCAGCAGCCAAGATCCGACTAGCGGGAGTTTGCACAATGAGCAGTTCTTC.

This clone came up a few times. The CDR3 region has the DNA TGTGCCAGCAGCTTGAGGGAGCTGCTAGCTTTCTTT. It yields the protein CASSLRELLAFF. This sequence joins TRBV7-9 and TRBJ1-1, with D unresolved. The CDR3 extends over 12 amino acids. In germline, CDR1 is SEHNR, CDR2 FQNEAQ (reference sequence). Trimming left V 3 bases short and J 10 bases short, with 12 bases between.

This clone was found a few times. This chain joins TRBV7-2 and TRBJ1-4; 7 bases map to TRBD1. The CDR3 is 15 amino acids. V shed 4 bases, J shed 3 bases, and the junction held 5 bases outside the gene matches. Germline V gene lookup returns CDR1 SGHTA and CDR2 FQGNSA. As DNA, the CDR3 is TGTGCCAGCAGCTCAAACAGGGGATCTAATGAAAAACTGTTTTTT. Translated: CASSSNRGSNEKLFF.